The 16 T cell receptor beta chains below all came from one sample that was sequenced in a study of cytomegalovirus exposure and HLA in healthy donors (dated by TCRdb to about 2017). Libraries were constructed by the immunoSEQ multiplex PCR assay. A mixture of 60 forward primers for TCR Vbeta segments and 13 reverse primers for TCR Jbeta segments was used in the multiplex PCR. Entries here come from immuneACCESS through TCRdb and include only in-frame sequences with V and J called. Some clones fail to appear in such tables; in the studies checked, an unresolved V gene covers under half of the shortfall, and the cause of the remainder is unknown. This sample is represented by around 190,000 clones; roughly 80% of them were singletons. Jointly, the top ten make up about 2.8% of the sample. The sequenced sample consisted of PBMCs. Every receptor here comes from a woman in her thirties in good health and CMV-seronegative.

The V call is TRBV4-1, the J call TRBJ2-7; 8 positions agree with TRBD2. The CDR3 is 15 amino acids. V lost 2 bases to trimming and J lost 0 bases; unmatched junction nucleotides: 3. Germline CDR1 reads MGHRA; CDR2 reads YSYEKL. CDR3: CASSQTSGSSYEQYF. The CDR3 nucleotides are TGCGCCAGCAGCCAAACAAGCGGGAGCTCCTACGAGCAGTACTTC.

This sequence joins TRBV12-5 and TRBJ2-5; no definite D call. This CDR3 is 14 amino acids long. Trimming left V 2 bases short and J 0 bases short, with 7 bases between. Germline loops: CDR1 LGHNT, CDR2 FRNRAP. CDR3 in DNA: TGTGCTAGTGGTTTGAGAGGAGACCAAGAGACCCAGTACTTC. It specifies CASGLRGDQETQYF. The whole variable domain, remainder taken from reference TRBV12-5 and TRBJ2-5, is DARVTQTPRHKVTEMGQEVTMRCQPILGHNTVFWYRQTMMQGLELLAYFRNRAPLDDSGMPKDRFSAEMPDATLATLKIQPSEPRDSAVYFCASGLRGDQETQYFGPGTRLLVL.

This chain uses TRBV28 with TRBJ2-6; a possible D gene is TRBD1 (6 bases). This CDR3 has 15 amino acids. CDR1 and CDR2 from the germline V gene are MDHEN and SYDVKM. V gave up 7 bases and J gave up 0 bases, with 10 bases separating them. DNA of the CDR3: TGTGCCAGCACTACGACAGGCTCTGGGGCCAACGTCCTGACTTTC. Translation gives CASTTTGSGANVLTF.

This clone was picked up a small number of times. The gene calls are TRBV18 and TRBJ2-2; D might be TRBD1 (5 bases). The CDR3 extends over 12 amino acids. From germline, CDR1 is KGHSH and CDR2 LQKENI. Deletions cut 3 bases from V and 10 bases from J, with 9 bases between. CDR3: CASSPGRSELFF. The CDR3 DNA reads TGTGCCAGCTCACCGGGGCGGTCGGAGCTGTTTTTT.

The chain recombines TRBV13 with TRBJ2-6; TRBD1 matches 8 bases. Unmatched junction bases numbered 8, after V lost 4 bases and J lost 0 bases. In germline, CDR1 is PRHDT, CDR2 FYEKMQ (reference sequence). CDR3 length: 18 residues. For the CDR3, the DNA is TGTGCCAGCAGCTACTCCGGGACAGGACACTCTGGGGCCAACGTCCTGACTTTC. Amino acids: CASSYSGTGHSGANVLTF.

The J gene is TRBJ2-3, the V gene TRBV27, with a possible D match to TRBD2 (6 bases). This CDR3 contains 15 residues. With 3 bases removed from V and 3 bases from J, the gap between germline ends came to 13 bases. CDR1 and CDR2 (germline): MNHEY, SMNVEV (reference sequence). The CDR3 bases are TGTGCCAGCAGTTTCGCGGGGCTATGGACAGATACGCAGTATTTT. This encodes CASSFAGLWTDTQYF.

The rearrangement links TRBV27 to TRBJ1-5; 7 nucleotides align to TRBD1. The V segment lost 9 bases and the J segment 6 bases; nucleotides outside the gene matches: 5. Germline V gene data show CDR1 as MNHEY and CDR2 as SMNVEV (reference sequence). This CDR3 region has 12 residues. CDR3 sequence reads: CARDRDTQPQHF. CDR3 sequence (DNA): TGTGCCAGAGACAGGGATACTCAGCCCCAGCATTTT.

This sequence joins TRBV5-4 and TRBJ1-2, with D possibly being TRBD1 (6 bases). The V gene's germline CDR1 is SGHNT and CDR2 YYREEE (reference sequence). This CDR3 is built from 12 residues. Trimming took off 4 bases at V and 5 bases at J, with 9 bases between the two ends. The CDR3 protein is CASSPRGYGYTF. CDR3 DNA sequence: TGTGCCAGCAGCCCGAGGGGGTATGGCTACACCTTC.

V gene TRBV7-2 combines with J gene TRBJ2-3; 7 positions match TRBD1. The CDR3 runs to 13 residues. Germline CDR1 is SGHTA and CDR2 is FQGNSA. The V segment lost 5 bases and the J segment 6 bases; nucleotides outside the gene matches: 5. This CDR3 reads CASSQGVSDTQYF. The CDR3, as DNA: TGTGCCAGCAGCCAGGGGGTGTCGGATACGCAGTATTTT.

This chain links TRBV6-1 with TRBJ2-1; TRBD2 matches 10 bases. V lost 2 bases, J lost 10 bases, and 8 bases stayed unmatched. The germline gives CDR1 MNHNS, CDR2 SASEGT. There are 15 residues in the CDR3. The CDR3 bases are TGTGCCAGCAGTGAATGGTCTAGCGGGAGTGAAGAGCAGTTCTTC. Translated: CASSEWSSGSEEQFF.

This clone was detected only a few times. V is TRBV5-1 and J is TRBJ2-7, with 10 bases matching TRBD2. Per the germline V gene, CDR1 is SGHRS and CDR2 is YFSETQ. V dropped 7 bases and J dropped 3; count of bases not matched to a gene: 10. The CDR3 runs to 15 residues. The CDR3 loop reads CASSPLAGADYEQYF. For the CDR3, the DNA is TGCGCCAGCTCCCCTCTAGCGGGAGCCGACTACGAGCAGTACTTC.

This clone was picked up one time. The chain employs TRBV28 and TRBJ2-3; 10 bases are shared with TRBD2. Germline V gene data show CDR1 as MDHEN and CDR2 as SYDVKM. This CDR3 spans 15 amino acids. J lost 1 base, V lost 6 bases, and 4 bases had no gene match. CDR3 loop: CASRSSGGGTDTQYF. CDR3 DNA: TGTGCCAGCAGGTCTAGCGGGGGCGGCACAGATACGCAGTATTTT.

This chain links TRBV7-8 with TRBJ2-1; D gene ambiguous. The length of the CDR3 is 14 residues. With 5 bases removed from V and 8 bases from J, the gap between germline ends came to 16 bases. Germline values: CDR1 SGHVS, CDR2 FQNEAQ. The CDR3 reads CASSLTRPGYEQFF. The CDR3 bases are TGTGCCAGCAGCCTGACGCGGCCTGGGTATGAGCAGTTCTTC.

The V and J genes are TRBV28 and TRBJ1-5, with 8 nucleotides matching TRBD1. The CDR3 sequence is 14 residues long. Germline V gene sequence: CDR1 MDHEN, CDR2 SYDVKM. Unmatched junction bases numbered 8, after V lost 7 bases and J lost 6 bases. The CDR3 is CASTLRQGLQPQHF. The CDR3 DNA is TGTGCCAGCACTTTGAGACAGGGGCTTCAGCCCCAGCATTTT.

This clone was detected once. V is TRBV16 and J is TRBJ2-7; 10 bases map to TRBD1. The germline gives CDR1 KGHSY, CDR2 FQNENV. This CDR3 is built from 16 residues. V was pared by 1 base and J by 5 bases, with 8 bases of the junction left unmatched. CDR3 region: CASSQLKRQGANEQYF. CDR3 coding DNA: TGTGCCAGCAGCCAATTGAAGCGACAGGGGGCTAACGAGCAGTACTTC.

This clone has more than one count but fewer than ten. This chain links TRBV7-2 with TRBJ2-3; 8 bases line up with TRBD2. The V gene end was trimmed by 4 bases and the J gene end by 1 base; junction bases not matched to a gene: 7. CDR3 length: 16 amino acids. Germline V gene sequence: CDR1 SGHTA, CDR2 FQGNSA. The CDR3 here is CASSWAGRGGTDTQYF. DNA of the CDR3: TGTGCCAGCAGCTGGGCGGGGCGGGGGGGCACAGATACGCAGTATTTT.